This T cell receptor beta chain was retrieved from a study of blood T cell repertoires in COVID-19. The overall study: Both acute and convalescent COVID-19 samples were obtained from the United States, Italy and Spain.

In the original analysis: Counts of nucleated cells, estimated from reference gene primer amplification, were obtained. Repertoires were generated with immunoSEQ multiplex PCR, while TCRdb's copy carries only in-frame clones and drops some. The D gene and trimming were derived from the DNA, and the V and J assignments and clone size from that table. The data hold over 300,000 clones, with 70% to 90% observed a single time. The V gene lost 4 bases and the J gene lost 5 bases, with 14 bases spanning the gap. The CDR3 is 14 amino acids. Germline V gives CDR1 LGHNT, CDR2 FRNRAP. Participant age was about 18 to 89 years, and participants resided in roughly 25 US areas. All recovered Cohort 3 donors got two negative PCRs, got clearance, or saw symptom resolution.

What was sequenced was PBMCs or T cells enriched from blood (not recorded which). This TCR was sampled from a woman aged 30 to 39 who had recovered from COVID-19. This chain joins TRBV12-5 and TRBJ2-5, with no clear D. The CDR3 DNA follows: TGTGCTAGTGGTTCCCGACCCCTGGAGGAGACCCAGTACTTC. This translates into CASGSRPLEETQYF.